These 24 T cell receptor beta chains were all obtained from the same sample, sequenced in a study of T-cell reconstitution after alpha-beta-depleted transplantation in children. The TCRbeta library incorporated unique molecular identifiers. TCRdb used MiXCR to reprocess the PCR reads, holding one entry per CDR3 protein. The sample consists of about 610,000 distinct CDR3 sequences, 10% of them appearing once. The input for sequencing was PBMCs from the stem cell graft donor, taken from the stem cell graft. The receptors were sampled from a human donor who donated a stem cell graft to a child with acute myeloid leukemia.

The chain recombines TRBV3-1 with TRBJ2-3; 10 nucleotides line up with TRBD2. CDR3 length: 16 residues. With 4 bases clipped from V and 3 bases from J, the junction kept 7 bases outside the gene matches. CDR1 is LGHDT and CDR2 is YNNKEL in the germline V gene (reference sequence). This CDR3 is CASSRGTSEGTDTQYF. The CDR3 nucleotides are TGTGCCAGCAGCCGCGGGACTAGCGAAGGGACAGATACGCAGTATTTT.

The chain recombines TRBV11-3 with TRBJ2-1; no definite D call. Trimming shortened V by 1 base and J by 6 bases, and 10 bases separated the two germline ends. Germline V gene lookup returns CDR1 SGHNT and CDR2 YENEEA. The CDR3 loop spans 14 amino acids. The CDR3 DNA sequence: TGTGCCAGCAGCTTAGGTGAGACCTCCAATGAGCAGTTCTTC. This encodes CASSLGETSNEQFF.

The chain is built from TRBV28 and TRBJ2-2; D is uncertain. The CDR3 runs 14 residues. The V and J ends lost 7 bases and 3 bases respectively, with 12 bases between them. Per germline, CDR1 MDHEN and CDR2 SYDVKM. As DNA, the CDR3 is TGTGCCAGCACCTCCACTGGGGACACCGGGGAGCTGTTTTTT. This codes for CASTSTGDTGELFF.

The table lists this clonotype with many counts. The chain employs TRBV5-6 and TRBJ2-1; D possibly corresponds to TRBD2 (6 bases). Between the trimmed V and J ends, which lost 5 bases and 3 bases, there was a span of 12 bases. Germline CDR1 reads SGHDT; CDR2 reads YYEEEE. This CDR3 region has 14 residues. CDR3 amino acids: CASSLQRVYNEQFF. The CDR3 DNA reads TGTGCCAGCAGTCTTCAGCGGGTCTACAATGAGCAGTTCTTC.

This clonotype was counted at least ten times. V is TRBV6-5 and J is TRBJ1-2; 7 nucleotides line up with TRBD1. The length of the CDR3 is 16 residues. CDR1 and CDR2 from the germline V gene are MNHEY and SVGAGI. The V and J ends lost 4 bases and 0 bases, in that order; junction bases with no gene match: 8. Written as DNA, the CDR3 is TGTGCCAGCAGTTCGGACTCAGGGGGAACTAACTATGGCTACACCTTC. Protein product: CASSSDSGGTNYGYTF.

This clonotype was picked up many times. The chain joins TRBV29-1 to TRBJ1-2; D may be TRBD1 (5 bases). With 2 bases removed from V and 5 bases from J, the gap between germline ends came to 15 bases. Germline CDR1 SQVTM, CDR2 ANQGSEA. This CDR3 comprises 14 residues. The CDR3 loop is CSVEKPGVRYGYTF. The CDR3 nucleotides read TGCAGCGTTGAAAAGCCGGGGGTGCGGTATGGCTACACCTTC.

This clonotype was counted many times. This chain connects TRBV20-1 to TRBJ2-7; D not certain. CDR1 is DFQATT and CDR2 is SNEGSKA in the germline V gene (reference sequence). This CDR3 has 12 residues. V was clipped by 3 bases and J by 3 bases, with 9 bases between them. CDR3 amino acids: CSASGERYEQYF. The CDR3 region has the DNA TGCAGTGCTAGCGGCGAACGCTACGAGCAGTACTTC.

The genes are TRBV6-2 or TRBV6-3 and TRBJ2-2; perhaps TRBD1 as D (6 bases). Germline CDR1 MNHEY, CDR2 SVGEGT. The CDR3 totals 16 residues. Trimming took off 5 bases at V and 3 bases at J, with 16 bases between the two ends. CDR3 nucleotides: TGTGCCAGCAGTCGCGATTGGGGACAATACACCGGGGAGCTGTTTTTT. Translated: CASSRDWGQYTGELFF.

V and J are TRBV15 and TRBJ2-3; no clear D gene. Germline V lookup: CDR1 LNHNV, CDR2 YYDKDF (reference sequence). Trimming shortened V by 0 bases and J by 0 bases, and 10 bases separated the two germline ends. This CDR3 is 16 amino acids long. CDR3 sequence reads: CATSREEAPSTDTQYF. CDR3 sequence (DNA): TGTGCCACCAGCAGAGAGGAAGCGCCCAGCACAGATACGCAGTATTTT.

This clonotype was counted ten times or more. V is TRBV20-1 and J is TRBJ2-1; 7 bases agree with TRBD2. Germline values: CDR1 DFQATT, CDR2 SNEGSKA (reference sequence). V lost 1 base and J lost 8; bases outside the gene matches: 8. The CDR3 is made up of 14 amino acids. CDR3 protein: CSARAPTSRDEQFF. The CDR3 nucleotides are TGCAGTGCTAGAGCCCCGACTAGCAGGGATGAGCAGTTCTTC.

This clonotype showed up just a few times. V is TRBV10-3 and J is TRBJ2-7; no firm D call. This CDR3 has 16 residues. In germline, CDR1 is ENHRY, CDR2 SYGVKD. V lost 4 bases to trimming and J lost 1 base, with 17 bases between them. CDR3 sequence reads: CAISVDPAAVSYEQYF. The CDR3 nucleotides are TGTGCCATCAGTGTCGATCCCGCTGCGGTATCCTACGAGCAGTACTTC.

This clonotype was found a few times. The CDR3 protein is CASSQDRGRANNEQFF. CDR3 sequence (DNA): TGCGCCAGCAGCCAAGATCGCGGGAGGGCCAACAATGAGCAGTTCTTC. The chain combines TRBV4-3 with TRBJ2-1, with TRBD2 matching over 9 bases. The CDR3 consists of 16 residues. Germline CDR1 LGHNA, CDR2 YSLEER. The V segment lost 0 bases and the J segment 5 bases; nucleotides outside the gene matches: 5.

This clonotype appeared many times. The chain couples TRBV6-5 to TRBJ2-2; D not resolved. The V end was cut by 2 bases, the J end by 9 bases, with 10 bases between. The germline V gene has CDR1 MNHEY and CDR2 SVGAGI. This CDR3 is 13 amino acids long. The CDR3: CASSYPESRELFF. CDR3 in DNA: TGTGCCAGCAGTTACCCCGAGTCCAGGGAGCTGTTTTTT.

This clonotype turned up a few times. This chain connects TRBV27 to TRBJ2-1, with TRBD2 identical over 11 bases. V lost 7 bases, J lost 6 bases, and 17 bases stayed unmatched. CDR3 length equals 18 residues. The germline V gene has CDR1 MNHEY and CDR2 SMNVEV (reference sequence). The CDR3 loop reads CASTLNGLAGGKGNEQFF. CDR3 nucleotides: TGTGCCAGCACTCTAAACGGGTTAGCGGGAGGGAAAGGCAATGAGCAGTTCTTC.

The chain couples TRBV29-1 to TRBJ1-4, with 10 bases matching TRBD1. Germline V gives CDR1 SQVTM, CDR2 ANQGSEA. The junction had 15 bases not matched to a gene; V was cut back by 6 bases and J by 2 bases. This CDR3 is built from 18 residues. The CDR3 region is CSVISTGTGVGTNEKLFF. Written as DNA, the CDR3 is TGCAGCGTGATATCCACCGGGACAGGGGTTGGCACTAATGAAAAACTGTTTTTT.

This clonotype has only a few counts. The junction does not match germline at one end; this may be a read error. This chain connects TRBV20-1 to TRBJ1-6; D is perhaps TRBD1 (5 bases). The CDR3 runs 11 residues. The germline V gene encodes CDR1 DFQATT and CDR2 SNEGSKA (reference sequence). The CDR3 here is CSAVDNRASLF. CDR3 bases: TGCAGTGCTGTGGACAACCGAGCTAGCCTTTTT.

This clonotype was counted at least ten times. The rearrangement links TRBV28 to TRBJ2-7; D remains ambiguous. Germline values: CDR1 MDHEN, CDR2 SYDVKM. V was cut by 8 bases and J by 3 bases, with 11 bases left in between. The CDR3 spans 12 residues. DNA of the CDR3: TGTGCCAGCGGGCCCGACGGCTACGAGCAGTACTTC. This encodes CASGPDGYEQYF.

This clonotype was picked up many times. The rearrangement uses TRBV5-1 and TRBJ1-3, with no clear D. Trimming pared 0 bases from V and 0 bases from J, leaving 7 bases between. The germline gives CDR1 SGHRS, CDR2 YFSETQ. The CDR3 length is 15 residues. The chain's CDR3 is CASSLEGSSGNTIYF. CDR3 DNA sequence: TGCGCCAGCAGCTTGGAGGGCAGCTCTGGAAACACCATATATTTT.

This clonotype occurred many times. The V gene is TRBV5-5, the J gene TRBJ2-1; 12 bases agree with TRBD2. This CDR3 region has 15 residues. Trimming took 0 bases from V and 7 from J; bases not matched to a gene: 2. In germline, CDR1 is SGHKS, CDR2 YYEKEE (reference sequence). The CDR3 sequence: CASSLEGTSGNEQFF. The CDR3 DNA is TGTGCCAGCAGCTTGGAAGGGACTAGCGGGAATGAGCAGTTCTTC.

This clonotype was observed a few times. V gene TRBV6-2 or TRBV6-3 combines with J gene TRBJ2-7; 9 nucleotides align to TRBD2. Trimming took 6 bases from V and 4 from J; bases not matched to a gene: 10. CDR1 is MNHEY, CDR2 SVGEGT, per germline. CDR3 length: 15 amino acids. CDR3 DNA: TGTGCCAGCAGACTCGGGGGTAGCGGGAGTTACGAGCAGTACTTC. Translation gives CASRLGGSGSYEQYF.

The table lists this clonotype with a few counts. The chain couples TRBV11-2 to TRBJ2-7, with TRBD2 identical over 9 bases. Germline V gene sequence: CDR1 SGHAT, CDR2 FQNNGV. After removal of 5 bases from V and 1 base from J, the junction contained 9 bases not matched to a gene. The CDR3 has 16 amino acids. The CDR3: CASSPSPAGGSYEQYF. The CDR3 nucleotides read TGTGCCAGCAGCCCCTCCCCAGCGGGAGGTTCCTACGAGCAGTACTTC.

The chain uses TRBV9 and TRBJ2-5; 7 bases agree with TRBD2. In germline, CDR1 is SGDLS, CDR2 YYNGEE. The CDR3 spans 16 residues. Trimming took 0 bases from V and 2 from J; bases not matched to a gene: 7. The DNA of the CDR3 is TGTGCCAGCAGCGTAGCTACGAGGCGGGAGCAAGAGACCCAGTACTTC. This gives the protein CASSVATRREQETQYF.

This chain joins TRBV10-3 and TRBJ1-5, with D unresolved. The germline V gene encodes CDR1 ENHRY and CDR2 SYGVKD. V lost 5 bases and J 7 bases, leaving 15 bases between the germline ends. The CDR3 consists of 14 residues. The DNA for the CDR3 is TGTGCCATCAGTCCTCCGGGGAATTCCCAGCCCCAGCATTTT. Its translation is CAISPPGNSQPQHF.

This clonotype was seen only a few times. A much more abundant neighbour one base away suggests this may be a read error. The genes are TRBV7-8 and TRBJ2-2; 7 nucleotides agree with TRBD1. After removal of 3 bases from V and 4 bases from J, the junction contained 2 bases not matched to a gene. Germline-derived CDR1 and CDR2 are SGHVS and FQNEAQ. There are 14 residues in the CDR3. This chain's CDR3 is CASSFAGGTGELFF. The CDR3 DNA reads TGTGCCAGCAGCTTCGCAGGGGGCACCGGGGAGCTGTTTTTT.